This T cell receptor (beta chain) derives from a study of T-cell reconstitution after alpha-beta-depleted transplantation in children. Germline assignment: CDR1 SQVTM and CDR2 ANQGSEA. Trimming at V came to 7 bases and at J to 2 bases, leaving 7 bases not matched to a gene. CDR3 length: 14 amino acids. Unique molecular identifiers were built into the TCRbeta library. From the PCR reads, TCRdb called clonotypes with MiXCR, one entry per CDR3 protein. This sample has around 450,000 distinct CDR3 sequences, with about 10% found just once. The chain uses TRBV29-1 and TRBJ1-3; 8 positions agree with TRBD1. This receptor was taken from a child aged 2-9 years with inherited bone marrow failure, due to receive a stem cell transplant. The sample here was PBMCs, taken before TCRalphabeta/CD19-depleted stem cell transplant. The CDR3 coding sequence is TGCAGCGGGGCGACAGGGGTAGCTGGAAACACCATATATTTT. It yields the protein CSGATGVAGNTIYF.